A selection of T cell receptor beta chains follows, all from one sample in a study of CD8 T cells in seronegative destructive rheumatoid arthritis. Profiled with immunoSEQ multiplex PCR; TCRdb holds only in-frame clones, not every one. Found here are 10,000 to 15,000 clones, around 86% of them singletons; the top ten hold roughly 29%. Sequenced: CD8+ T cells from blood. Receptors originate from a woman aged 30-55 years with seronegative destructive rheumatoid arthritis. Both conserved end residues are part of each CDR3. A D gene is named only where the DNA matches it firmly. Not every row has a clone size; where given, it reads once, few, many or a size class.

TRBJ1-4	-	TRBD1	TRBV2	CACSGQGYEKLFF	TGTGCCTGCTCGGGACAGGGATATGAAAAACTGTTTTTT
TRBJ2-1	medium-sized	-	TRBV29-1	CSVRSVDPGSEQFF	TGCAGCGTGCGGTCGGTAGATCCTGGTAGTGAGCAGTTCTTC
TRBJ2-1	-	TRBD1	TRBV28	CASSLRTGADEQFF	TGTGCCAGCAGTTTGAGGACAGGGGCGGATGAGCAGTTCTTC
TRBJ2-2	-	-	TRBV6-6	CASSFQDTYTGELFF	TGTGCCAGCAGTTTCCAGGACACATACACCGGGGAGCTGTTTTTT
TRBJ2-5	-	TRBD1	TRBV13	CASTPGGADQETQYF	TGTGCCAGCACACCAGGGGGCGCAGATCAAGAGACCCAGTACTTC
TRBJ2-5	-	TRBD1	TRBV25-1	CASSESDRGYQETQYF	TGTGCCAGCAGTGAGTCGGACAGGGGATACCAAGAGACCCAGTACTTC
TRBJ2-1	-	-	TRBV6-1	CASSLRPYNEQFF	TGTGCCAGCAGTCTGAGGCCCTACAATGAGCAGTTCTTC
TRBJ2-7	few	-	TRBV5-6	CASSFAGSRYSSYEQYF	TGTGCCAGCAGCTTTGCAGGGTCGAGATATTCCTCCTACGAGCAGTACTTC
TRBJ2-5	-	TRBD1	TRBV7-9	CASSWDRSKETQYF	TGTGCCAGCAGCTGGGACAGGTCCAAAGAGACCCAGTACTTC
TRBJ2-5	-	TRBD1	TRBV13	CASSSSGSRGLEETQYF	TGTGCCAGCAGCTCCTCCGGGAGCAGGGGGCTCGAAGAGACCCAGTACTTC
TRBJ2-5	-	TRBD2	TRBV6-6	CASSYWGGKETQYF	TGTGCCAGCAGTTACTGGGGGGGAAAAGAGACCCAGTACTTC
TRBJ2-1	large	-	TRBV5-1	CASSRYNEQFF	TGCGCCAGCAGCCGCTACAATGAGCAGTTCTTC
TRBJ1-2	-	-	TRBV30	CAWGLGHGYTF	TGTGCCTGGGGCCTTGGACACGGCTACACCTTC
TRBJ2-5	-	TRBD2	TRBV6-1	CASSPLLGTSETQYF	TGTGCCAGCAGTCCTCTCCTCGGGACTAGCGAGACCCAGTACTTC
TRBJ1-1	-	-	TRBV28	CASSLPGGREAFF	TGTGCCAGCAGTCTCCCGGGGGGCCGTGAAGCTTTCTTT
TRBJ2-1	-	TRBD2	TRBV14	CASSQGGVGGAYNEQFF	TGTGCCAGCAGCCAAGGGGGCGTCGGGGGGGCCTACAATGAGCAGTTCTTC
TRBJ1-1	-	TRBD1	TRBV6-1	CASRTGTGMGEAFF	TGTGCCAGCAGGACCGGGACAGGGATGGGTGAAGCTTTCTTT
TRBJ1-6	once	TRBD1	TRBV7-9	CASSLADRGTPLHF	TGTGCCAGCAGCTTAGCGGACAGGGGTACGCCCCTCCACTTT
TRBJ1-1	-	TRBD1	TRBV6-1	CASSPLIGQGAEAFF	TGTGCCAGCAGCCCCTTGATCGGACAGGGGGCTGAAGCTTTCTTT
TRBJ1-4	-	TRBD1	TRBV7-9	CASSPGGVFEKLFF	TGTGCCAGCAGCCCAGGGGGCGTTTTTGAAAAACTGTTTTTT
TRBJ2-3	few	TRBD2	TRBV28	CASSLDGGVSTDTQYF	TGTGCCAGCAGTTTAGACGGGGGGGTTAGCACAGATACGCAGTATTTT
TRBJ2-3	-	-	TRBV7-2	CASSFSYGDTQYF	TGTGCCAGCAGCTTTAGCTACGGGGATACGCAGTATTTT
TRBJ1-1	-	-	TRBV10-2	CASTPPGTPNTEAFF	TGCGCCAGCACTCCCCCGGGGACACCGAACACTGAAGCTTTCTTT
TRBJ1-6	-	TRBD1	TRBV19	CASNPGGLSPLHF	TGTGCCAGTAACCCAGGGGGTCTCTCACCCCTCCACTTT
TRBJ1-1	once	-	TRBV7-9	CASSVVGGNTEAFF	TGTGCCAGCAGCGTGGTGGGAGGGAACACTGAAGCTTTCTTT
TRBJ2-1	-	-	TRBV4-1	CASSPSGGPYDEQFF	TGCGCCAGCAGCCCGTCCGGAGGGCCCTATGATGAGCAGTTCTTC
TRBJ2-3	-	-	TRBV6-5	CASSPPGTGTDTQYF	TGTGCCAGCAGTCCTCCCGGGACTGGCACAGATACGCAGTATTTT
TRBJ2-5	-	TRBD1	TRBV28	CASSGEGAEETQYF	TGTGCCAGCTCCGGTGAGGGGGCGGAGGAGACCCAGTACTTC
TRBJ2-3	-	-	TRBV6-4	CASRLLGPTDTQYF	TGTGCCAGCAGACTTCTAGGCCCCACAGATACGCAGTATTTT
TRBJ1-1	-	-	TRBV14	CASSQEGSPYTEAFF	TGTGCCAGCAGCCAAGAGGGCAGTCCTTACACTGAAGCTTTCTTT
TRBJ2-2	-	-	TRBV5-6	CASSLVLDTGELFF	TGTGCCAGCAGCTTGGTACTGGACACCGGGGAGCTGTTTTTT
TRBJ1-1	once	-	TRBV19	CASTAQVVATEAFF	TGTGCCAGTACGGCCCAGGTCGTGGCCACTGAAGCTTTCTTT
TRBJ2-7	-	-	TRBV10-3	CASLDTRSYEQYF	TGTGCATCGCTGGACACCCGCTCCTACGAGCAGTACTTC
TRBJ1-2	-	TRBD1	TRBV5-4	CASRRTGGVYGYTF	TGTGCCAGCCGTCGGACAGGGGGCGTCTATGGCTACACCTTC
TRBJ2-3	medium-sized	-	TRBV19	CASSTGEILPDTQYF	TGTGCCAGTAGTACCGGAGAAATCTTACCAGATACGCAGTATTTT
TRBJ1-4	-	-	TRBV25-1	CASSEVGGNEKLFF	TGTGCCAGCAGTGAAGTCGGAGGGAATGAAAAACTGTTTTTT
TRBJ1-5	-	-	TRBV19	CASSIRGRDQPQHF	TGTGCCAGTAGTATCAGAGGCAGAGATCAGCCCCAGCATTTT
TRBJ2-1	-	TRBD1	TRBV5-4	CASRAGQGIYNEQFF	TGTGCCAGCAGAGCCGGACAGGGCATTTACAATGAGCAGTTCTTC
TRBJ1-1	-	-	TRBV21-1	CASSKPGTGRGTEAFF	TGTGCCAGCAGCAAACCAGGTACAGGGCGAGGGACTGAAGCTTTCTTT
TRBJ2-2	-	TRBD2	TRBV11-3	CASSLGTSGGAAGELFF	TGTGCCAGCAGCTTAGGAACTAGCGGGGGGGCCGCCGGGGAGCTGTTTTTT
TRBJ2-1	-	-	TRBV13	CASSLRVSSYNEQFF	TGTGCCAGCAGCTTGAGGGTTAGCTCCTACAATGAGCAGTTCTTC
TRBJ2-7	few	TRBD1	TRBV10-3	CATTPRDRDLEQYF	TGTGCCACTACCCCTCGGGACAGGGATCTCGAGCAGTACTTC
TRBJ1-2	-	-	TRBV28	CASSPTDRLGGYTF	TGTGCCAGCAGTCCTACTGACAGGCTCGGAGGCTACACCTTC
TRBJ2-1	few	TRBD2	TRBV7-9	CASAAGGTHEQFF	TGTGCCAGCGCGGCGGGGGGGACCCATGAGCAGTTCTTC
TRBJ1-1	-	TRBD1	TRBV27	CASSDRVTEAFF	TGTGCCAGCAGTGACAGGGTCACTGAAGCTTTCTTT
TRBJ2-1	few	TRBD2	TRBV7-2	CASRLLAGGRDGQFF	TGTGCCAGCAGGCTACTAGCGGGGGGCCGGGACGGGCAGTTCTTC
TRBJ2-2	-	-	TRBV7-9	CASSYLGTGRTGELFF	TGTGCCAGCAGCTATCTGGGAACAGGGCGCACCGGGGAGCTGTTTTTT
TRBJ2-3	-	-	TRBV2	CASRGGQLGTDTQYF	TGTGCCAGCAGGGGGGGACAGCTAGGCACAGATACGCAGTATTTT
TRBJ1-6	-	TRBD1	TRBV7-8	CASSLGQGGSPLHF	TGTGCCAGCAGCTTAGGACAGGGAGGTTCACCCCTCCACTTT
TRBJ2-1	-	TRBD2	TRBV4-1	CASSQEASGGAGVGQFF	TGCGCCAGCAGCCAAGAGGCTAGCGGGGGGGCGGGGGTAGGGCAGTTCTTC
TRBJ2-5	-	TRBD1	TRBV15	CATSGGQYQETQYF	TGTGCCACCAGCGGGGGACAGTACCAAGAGACCCAGTACTTC
TRBJ2-7	-	-	TRBV5-1	CASSPSLQFSYEQYF	TGCGCCAGCAGCCCGTCACTACAATTCTCCTACGAGCAGTACTTC
TRBJ2-5	once	-	TRBV29-1	CSVDEETQYF	TGCAGCGTTGACGAGGAGACCCAGTACTTC
TRBJ2-7	-	-	TRBV30	CACSGQNAPTYEQYF	TGTGCCTGTTCGGGACAAAATGCCCCGACCTACGAGCAGTACTTC
TRBJ1-1	large	-	TRBV28	CASNPAGGEAFF	TGTGCCAGCAACCCTGCGGGGGGTGAAGCTTTCTTT
TRBJ2-5	-	-	TRBV7-9	CASSFDSQETQYF	TGTGCCAGCAGCTTCGACAGCCAAGAGACCCAGTACTTC